This T cell receptor (beta chain) was recorded in a study of blood T cell repertoires in COVID-19. In the study overall: The United States, Italy and Spain provided the acute and convalescent COVID-19 samples. The cDNA or gDNA used as material had been derived from T cells, B-cell-depleted T cells, or PBMCs.

CDR1 is MGHRA and CDR2 is YSYEKL in the germline V gene. The CDR3 sequence is 15 residues long. V gave up 0 bases and J gave up 2 bases; unmatched junction bases: 2. How the authors handled the data: Counts of nucleated cells, estimated from reference gene primer amplification, were obtained. Method: immunoSEQ multiplex PCR; TCRdb's copy keeps in-frame clones and lacks some. The D gene and trimming were derived from the DNA, and the V and J assignments and clone size from that table. Of roughly 50,000 clones in the sample, around four fifths are singletons; the top ten hold over 9.5%. V usage is TRBV4-1 and J usage is TRBJ2-7; 9 bases are shared with TRBD1. The sample comprised peripheral blood. The TCR was taken from a human donor in a cohort sampled during active COVID-19. DNA for the CDR3: TGCGCCAGCAGCCAAGAGGACAGGGGAACCTACGAGCAGTACTTC. It encodes CASSQEDRGTYEQYF.